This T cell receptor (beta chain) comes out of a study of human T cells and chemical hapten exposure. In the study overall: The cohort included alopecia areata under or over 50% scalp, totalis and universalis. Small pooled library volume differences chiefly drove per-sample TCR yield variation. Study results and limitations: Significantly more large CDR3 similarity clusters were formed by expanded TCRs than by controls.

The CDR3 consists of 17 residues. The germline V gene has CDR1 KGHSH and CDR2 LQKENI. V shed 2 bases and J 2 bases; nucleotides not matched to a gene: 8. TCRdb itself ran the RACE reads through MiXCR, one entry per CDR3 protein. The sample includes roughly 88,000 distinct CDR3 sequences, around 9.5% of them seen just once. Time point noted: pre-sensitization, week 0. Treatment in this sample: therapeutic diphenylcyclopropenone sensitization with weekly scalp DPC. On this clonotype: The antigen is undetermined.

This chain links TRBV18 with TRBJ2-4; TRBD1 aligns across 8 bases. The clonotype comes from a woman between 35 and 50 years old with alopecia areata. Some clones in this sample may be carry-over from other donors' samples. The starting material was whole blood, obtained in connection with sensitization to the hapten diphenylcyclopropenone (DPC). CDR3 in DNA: TGTGCCAGCTCACCAACCTTGGACAGGGTCTCCAAAAACATTCAGTACTTC. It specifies CASSPTLDRVSKNIQYF.